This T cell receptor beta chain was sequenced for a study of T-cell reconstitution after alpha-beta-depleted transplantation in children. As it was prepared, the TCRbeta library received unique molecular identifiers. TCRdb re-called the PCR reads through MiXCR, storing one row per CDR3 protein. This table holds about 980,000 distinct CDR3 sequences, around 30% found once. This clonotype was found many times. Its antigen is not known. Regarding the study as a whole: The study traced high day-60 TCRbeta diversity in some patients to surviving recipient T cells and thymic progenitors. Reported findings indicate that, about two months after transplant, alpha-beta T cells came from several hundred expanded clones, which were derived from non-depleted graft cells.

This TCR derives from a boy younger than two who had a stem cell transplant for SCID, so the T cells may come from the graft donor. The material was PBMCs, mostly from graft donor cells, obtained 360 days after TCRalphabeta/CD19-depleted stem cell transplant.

CDR3 nucleotides: TGTGCCAGCAGTCGACAGGTAAACACTGAAGCTTTCTTT. It translates to CASSRQVNTEAFF. The chain combines TRBV7-2 with TRBJ1-1; a possible D gene is TRBD1 (6 bases). Germline CDR1 and CDR2: SGHTA and FQGNSA. V was cut by 6 bases and J by 2 bases, with 10 bases left in between. The CDR3 is 13 amino acids.